This T cell receptor (beta chain) was retrieved from a study of blood T cell repertoires in COVID-19. Turning to the study itself: Acute and convalescent COVID-19 specimens originated in the United States, Italy and Spain. Nucleic acid was either cDNA or gDNA, and it came from T cells, B-cell-depleted T cells, or PBMCs.

Authors' data handling: Using reference gene primer amplification, nucleated cell counts were estimated. Here immunoSEQ multiplex PCR was the method, and the copy in TCRdb shows in-frame clones only, minus some. D and trimming come from the DNA, and the V and J calls and clone size come from that table. The table shows approximately 46,000 clones, with around four fifths occurring only once. The CDR3 has 16 residues. With 0 bases clipped from V and 1 base from J, the junction kept 2 bases outside the gene matches. Looked up from germline, CDR1 is SGHTA and CDR2 is FQGNSA. As to this clone: This specimen includes other DNA sequences encoding the same CDR3.

Sequencing was carried out using peripheral blood. The chain recombines TRBV7-2 with TRBJ2-7; TRBD1 matches 11 bases. The source is a human donor in a cohort sampled during active COVID-19. The CDR3 DNA reads TGTGCCAGCAGCTTAGCGGGGACAGGGGGTTCCTACGAGCAGTACTTC. This gives the protein CASSLAGTGGSYEQYF. The variable domain in full, completed from reference TRBV7-2 and TRBJ2-7, reads GAGVSQSPSNKVTEKGKDVELRCDPISGHTALYWYRQSLGQGLEFLIYFQGNSAPDKSGLPSDRFSAERTGGSVSTLTIQRTQQEDSAVYLCASSLAGTGGSYEQYFGPGTRLTVT.